The 19 T cell receptor beta chains listed next were all sequenced from one sample in a study of cytomegalovirus exposure and HLA in healthy donors. PCR involved 60 Vbeta and 13 Jbeta primers. Profiled with immunoSEQ multiplex PCR; TCRdb holds only in-frame clones, not every one. The sample lists about 220,000 clones, over 80% occurring once. The sample taken for sequencing was PBMCs. Source of these receptors: a boy between 2 and 10 years old in good health and CMV-seronegative.

CDR3 region: CASSIAVRSPLHF. The CDR3 nucleotides read TGTGCCAGTAGTATAGCAGTTCGATCACCCCTCCACTTT. The chain recombines TRBV19 with TRBJ1-6, with no clear D. V lost 1 base and J 10 bases, leaving 8 bases between the germline ends. The CDR3 is 13 residues long. From germline, CDR1 is LNHDA and CDR2 SQIVND (reference sequence).

DNA for the CDR3: TGTGCCAGCAGTTTCAGACTAGCGGGAGGGCCTTTCTACGAGCAGTACTTC. Amino acids: CASSFRLAGGPFYEQYF. The genes are TRBV27 and TRBJ2-7; TRBD2 matches 14 bases. The CDR3 length is 17 residues. In germline, CDR1 is MNHEY, CDR2 SMNVEV (reference sequence). V gave up 3 bases and J gave up 3 bases; unmatched junction bases: 7.

The rearrangement uses TRBV10-3 and TRBJ2-3; weak D call: TRBD1 (5 bases). The CDR3 runs to 18 residues. The germline CDR1 and CDR2 sequences are ENHRY and SYGVKD. The V end lost 2 bases, the J end lost 1 base, and 19 bases lay between the germline ends. The CDR3 DNA reads as TGTGCCATCAGTGAGAGATTCAGGGTCCCCTCTGGCACAGATACGCAGTATTTT. Encoded protein: CAISERFRVPSGTDTQYF.

This clone showed up just a few times. The rearrangement links TRBV5-4 to TRBJ1-1; no firm D call. This CDR3 is built from 13 residues. V dropped 5 bases and J dropped 5 bases, with 13 bases sitting between them. CDR1 SGHNT and CDR2 YYREEE come from the germline V gene (reference sequence). The CDR3 protein is CASSWGGSTEAFF. The CDR3, as DNA: TGTGCCAGCAGTTGGGGAGGTTCAACTGAAGCTTTCTTT.

The chain combines TRBV18 with TRBJ2-7, with 7 positions matching TRBD1. Germline CDR1 and CDR2: KGHSH and LQKENI. J was trimmed by 4 bases and V by 2 bases; bases with no gene match: 8. The CDR3 has 15 amino acids. CDR3 region: CASSPGQGVVYEQYF. CDR3 sequence (DNA): TGTGCCAGCTCACCAGGGCAGGGGGTTGTATACGAGCAGTACTTC.

A few counts support this clone. J is TRBJ2-7 and V is TRBV2; TRBD2 matches 8 bases. Trimming cost V 9 bases and J 6 bases; bases outside gene matches: 4. CDR3 length: 11 amino acids. The V gene's germline CDR1 is SNHLY and CDR2 FYNNEI. The CDR3 is CASGRGGEQYF. The CDR3, as DNA: TGTGCCAGTGGTCGGGGGGGCGAGCAGTACTTC.

The chain links TRBV6-1 to TRBJ2-7, with 7 bases matching TRBD1. The CDR3 has 11 residues. Germline V gene lookup returns CDR1 MNHNS and CDR2 SASEGT. V dropped 6 bases and J dropped 6; count of bases not matched to a gene: 2. Here the CDR3 DNA reads TGTGCCAGCAGAAACAGGGGCGAGCAGTACTTC. Translated: CASRNRGEQYF.

As regards this clone: Germline and junction disagree at one end, which may indicate a read error. The chain uses TRBV7-7 and TRBJ2-3; tentative D call: TRBD2 (6 bases). The CDR3 consists of 14 residues. Germline loops: CDR1 SSHAT, CDR2 FNYEAQ (reference sequence). As DNA, the CDR3 is TGTGCTAGCGGCGGGGCTGCTGGCACAGGTACGCAGTATTTT. This encodes CASGGAAGTGTQYF.

The chain employs TRBV19 and TRBJ1-1; the D is unclear. Germline CDR1 is LNHDA and CDR2 is SQIVND (reference sequence). The CDR3 is made up of 18 amino acids. V was cut by 4 bases and J by 0 bases, with 21 bases left in between. The CDR3 reads CASSRGGEVGFMNTEAFF. The DNA of the CDR3 is TGTGCCAGTAGTAGGGGAGGTGAAGTGGGGTTTATGAACACTGAAGCTTTCTTT.

The chain is built from TRBV6-1 and TRBJ1-1; no clear D gene. The CDR3 is 12 residues long. Trimming removed 11 bases from V and 4 bases from J, with 14 bases in between. Per the germline V gene, CDR1 is MNHNS and CDR2 is SASEGT. CDR3 bases: TGTGCCTCGGACTGGGGTAGCACTGAAGCTTTCTTT. Its protein product is CASDWGSTEAFF.

J is TRBJ1-1 and V is TRBV11-2; 10 positions match TRBD1. This CDR3 comprises 15 residues. Losses at the gene ends were 2 bases for V and 7 bases for J; bases not matched to a gene: 7. Per the germline V gene, CDR1 is SGHAT and CDR2 is FQNNGV. The CDR3 nucleotides are TGTGCCAGCAGCTTACGGACGACAGGGGGCGGTGAAGCTTTCTTT. It is translated as CASSLRTTGGGEAFF. Using reference TRBV11-2 and TRBJ1-1 for the parts outside the CDR3, the full variable domain is EAGVAQSPRYKIIEKRQSVAFWCNPISGHATLYWYQQILGQGPKLLIQFQNNGVVDDSQLPKDRFSAERLKGVDSTLKIQPAKLEDSAVYLCASSLRTTGGGEAFFGQGTRLTVV.

The J gene is TRBJ2-1, the V gene TRBV5-4, with D hard to call. Trimming shortened V by 4 bases and J by 7 bases, and 9 bases separated the two germline ends. The CDR3 is 12 amino acids. Germline V lookup: CDR1 SGHNT, CDR2 YYREEE (reference sequence). The CDR3, as DNA: TGTGCCAGCAGCCCCACCGGGAATGAGCAGTTCTTC. This translates into CASSPTGNEQFF. Variable domain in full (rest from reference TRBV5-4 and TRBJ2-1): ETGVTQSPTHLIKTRGQQVTLRCSSQSGHNTVSWYQQALGQGPQFIFQYYREEENGRGNFPPRFSGLQFPNYSSELNVNALELDDSALYLCASSPTGNEQFFGPGTRLTVL.

This clone was seen only a few times. The rearrangement links TRBV15 to TRBJ2-4; D is perhaps TRBD2 (6 bases). This CDR3 has 13 residues. V was clipped by 8 bases and J by 7 bases, with 15 bases between them. Germline V lookup: CDR1 LNHNV, CDR2 YYDKDF (reference sequence). The CDR3 DNA sequence: TGTGCCACCTGGAGGGCCCGGGAGAACATTCAGTACTTC. This translates into CATWRARENIQYF.

As concerns this clone: A junction end diverges from the germline sequence, so it may reflect a read error. The same CDR3 arises from other DNA sequences in this sample as well. The chain joins TRBV27 to TRBJ1-2; 9 positions agree with TRBD1. Germline V gene lookup returns CDR1 MNHEY and CDR2 SMNVEV (reference sequence). The CDR3 runs 15 residues. The CDR3: CASRTLGQGDYGYTF. The CDR3 coding sequence is TGCGCCAGCAGAACCTTGGGACAGGGTGACTATGGCTACACCTTC.

The rearrangement uses TRBV10-3 and TRBJ2-5; the D gene is possibly TRBD1 (5 bases). Between the trimmed V and J ends, which lost 2 bases and 3 bases, there was a span of 19 bases. The CDR3 contains 17 residues. Per the germline V gene, CDR1 is ENHRY and CDR2 is SYGVKD. CDR3 sequence: CAISELHLGQEKETQYF. CDR3 DNA: TGTGCCATCAGTGAGCTTCATCTGGGGCAGGAGAAAGAGACCCAGTACTTC.

The gene calls are TRBV18 and TRBJ1-2; 9 positions match TRBD1. Germline values: CDR1 KGHSH, CDR2 LQKENI. V was pared by 2 bases and J by 3 bases, with 7 bases of the junction left unmatched. There are 16 residues in the CDR3. In DNA, the CDR3 is TGTGCCAGCTCACCAATGGGACAGGGAATGGACTATGGCTACACCTTC. Its translation: CASSPMGQGMDYGYTF. Full variable domain (rest looked up from reference TRBV18 and TRBJ1-2): NAGVMQNPRHLVRRRGQEARLRCSPMKGHSHVYWYRQLPEEGLKFMVYLQKENIIDESGMPKERFSAEFPKEGPSILRIQQVVRGDSAAYFCASSPMGQGMDYGYTFGSGTRLTVV.

The gene calls are TRBV13 and TRBJ2-7, with TRBD2 matching over 9 bases. From germline, CDR1 is PRHDT and CDR2 FYEKMQ (reference sequence). This CDR3 has 15 residues. The V segment lost 5 bases and the J segment 4 bases; nucleotides outside the gene matches: 9. Here the CDR3 reads CASSPPGAGGYEQYF. CDR3 in DNA: TGTGCCAGCAGCCCCCCAGGGGCGGGAGGGTACGAGCAGTACTTC.

This clone has a single count. V usage is TRBV27 and J usage is TRBJ2-7; TRBD1 is a possible D gene (6 bases). V gave up 4 bases and J gave up 6 bases, with 16 bases separating them. Germline assignment: CDR1 MNHEY and CDR2 SMNVEV (reference sequence). CDR3 length: 14 amino acids. The CDR3 DNA reads TGTGCCAGCAGTTGGGGCACAGGGTCCGGCGAGCAGTACTTC. Its translation: CASSWGTGSGEQYF.

This chain links TRBV2 with TRBJ2-1, with 16 bases lining up with TRBD2. V lost 5 bases and J lost 6; bases outside the gene matches: 10. Germline CDR1 is SNHLY and CDR2 is FYNNEI. This CDR3 comprises 18 residues. CDR3 sequence reads: CASSLDPGLAGGANEQFF. The CDR3 nucleotides read TGTGCCAGCAGTCTCGATCCGGGACTAGCGGGAGGGGCCAATGAGCAGTTCTTC.